The following is a TCR beta chain sequence with its context. The time point: pre-treatment baseline. Prior systemic cancer therapy, immunosuppressant use and other active malignancies excluded patients. Profiling relied on immunoSEQ multiplex PCR, and the TCRdb table lists in-frame clones only, not all of them. Of 5,000 to 6,500 clones listed, nearly 90% are singletons. This sample is drawn from a study of blood T cell dynamics during melanoma immunotherapy. Overall study: First-line therapy was either pembrolizumab or nivolumab with ipilimumab for metastatic melanoma.

The CDR3 contains 15 residues. Trimming shortened V by 3 bases and J by 1 base, and 12 bases separated the two germline ends. Per germline, CDR1 GTSNPN and CDR2 SVGIG (reference sequence). The chain has TRBV30 and TRBJ1-4; D uncertain. The sequencing here drew on blood, taken from a patient treated with checkpoint blockade. The sequence was collected from a human donor with melanoma. In DNA form, the CDR3 reads TGTGCCTGGAGGGCCCTGGGTGAAACTAATGAAAAACTGTTTTTT. It translates to CAWRALGETNEKLFF.